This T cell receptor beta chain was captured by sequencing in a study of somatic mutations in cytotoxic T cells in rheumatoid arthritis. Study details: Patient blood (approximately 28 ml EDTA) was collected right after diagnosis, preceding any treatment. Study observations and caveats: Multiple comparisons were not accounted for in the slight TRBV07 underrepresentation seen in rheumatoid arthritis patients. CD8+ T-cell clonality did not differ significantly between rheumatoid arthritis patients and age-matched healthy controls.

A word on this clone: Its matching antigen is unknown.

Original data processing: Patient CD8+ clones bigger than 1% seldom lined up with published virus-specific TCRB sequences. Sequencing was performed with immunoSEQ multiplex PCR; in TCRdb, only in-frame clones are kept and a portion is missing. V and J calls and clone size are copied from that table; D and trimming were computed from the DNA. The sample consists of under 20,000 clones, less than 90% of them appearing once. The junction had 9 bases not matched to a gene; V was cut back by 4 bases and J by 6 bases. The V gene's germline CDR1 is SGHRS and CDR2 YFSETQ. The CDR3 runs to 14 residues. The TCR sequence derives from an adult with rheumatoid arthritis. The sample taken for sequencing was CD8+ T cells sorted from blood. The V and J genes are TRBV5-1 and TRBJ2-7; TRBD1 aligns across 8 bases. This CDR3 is CASSRGTGLFEQYF. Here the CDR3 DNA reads TGCGCCAGCAGCAGGGGGACAGGTCTCTTCGAGCAGTACTTC.